These 27 T cell receptor beta chains were sequenced from one sample in a study of blood T cells in healthy people across ages. Sample-barcoded 5' priming and a J-beta primer mix drove a second PCR of 7 to 11 cycles. TCRdb independently ran MiXCR on the 5' RACE reads; one entry per CDR3 protein. The sample lists fewer than 1,200,000 distinct CDR3 sequences, approximately 26% seen once, with approximately 0.79% in the top ten. The same sample was also used in a study of T cells of mothers and their children.

The sequenced material came from blood. The receptors derive from a girl aged 2 to 10 in good health.

In this sample, this clonotype turned up a few times. The V and J genes are TRBV4-3 and TRBJ1-6; D may be TRBD1 (5 bases). This CDR3 is 14 amino acids long. V lost 4 bases, J lost 12 bases, and 16 bases lay in between. Germline V gene data show CDR1 as LGHNA and CDR2 as YSLEER. CDR3 sequence (DNA): TGCGCCAGCAGCCCGACAAGGGGCGTGGGACCCCTCCACTTT. The encoded protein is CASSPTRGVGPLHF.

The V gene is TRBV29-1, the J gene TRBJ2-5; 12 nucleotides agree with TRBD1. The J call is in doubt because the DNA end fits TRBJ2-7 better. Germline V gene lookup returns CDR1 SQVTM and CDR2 ANQGSEA. The CDR3 is 15 residues long. CDR3 protein: CSVAPGDRGLNEQYF. For the CDR3, the DNA is TGCAGCGTTGCCCCGGGGGACAGGGGGCTCAACGAGCAGTACTTC.

This sequence joins TRBV6-2 or TRBV6-3 and TRBJ2-2; D gene ambiguous. Germline CDR1 reads MNHEY; CDR2 reads SVGEGT. The CDR3 is 14 amino acids. Deletions cut 6 bases from V and 1 base from J, with 9 bases between. For the CDR3, the DNA is TGTGCCAGCAGGAAATCAGGGAACACCGGGGAGCTGTTTTTT. This codes for CASRKSGNTGELFF.

The chain has TRBV12-3 or TRBV12-4 and TRBJ1-5; 7 nucleotides agree with TRBD1. The J segment lost 4 bases and the V segment lost 5 bases, leaving 11 bases of the junction unmatched. The CDR3 extends over 16 amino acids. CDR3 loop: CASSAEQGPPNQPQHF. For the CDR3, the DNA is TGTGCCAGCAGTGCCGAACAGGGGCCGCCAAATCAGCCCCAGCATTTT.

This clonotype came up a few times. At one of its ends the junction is not consistent with the germline gene, which may arise from a read error. The chain recombines TRBV11-2 with TRBJ2-5; possibly TRBD1 or TRBD2 for D (5 bases each). The germline V gene encodes CDR1 SGHAT and CDR2 FQNNGV. CDR3 length equals 14 residues. The CDR3 is CASKYGTEQEAQYF. In DNA form, the CDR3 reads TGTGCCAGCAAATACGGGACCGAACAAGAGGCCCAGTACTTC.

This clonotype was picked up many times. At one end the junction does not follow the germline gene, possibly because of a read error. V and J are TRBV10-3 and TRBJ1-4; no definite D call. CDR3 length: 14 amino acids. Germline V CDR1 and CDR2: ENHRY, SYGVKD. The CDR3 loop is CAISESGSIEKLVF. The CDR3 nucleotides read TGTGCCATCAGTGAGTCGGGATCGATTGAAAAACTGGTTTTT.

This clonotype was counted a single time. The junction does not match germline at one end; this may be a read error. The chain links TRBV7-9 to TRBJ1-1; D not certain. Looked up from germline, CDR1 is SEHNR and CDR2 is FQNEAQ (reference sequence). The CDR3 length is 13 residues. The CDR3 here is CALFSWGNTEAFF. In nucleotides, the CDR3 is TGCGCTCTTTTCAGCTGGGGGAACACTGAAGCTTTCTTT. Using reference TRBV7-9 and TRBJ1-1 for the parts outside the CDR3, the full variable domain is DTGVSQNPRHKITKRGQNVTFRCDPISEHNRLYWYRQTLGQGPEFLTYFQNEAQLEKSRLLSDRFSAERPKGSFSTLEIQRTEQGDSAMYLCALFSWGNTEAFFGQGTRLTVV.

The genes are TRBV27 and TRBJ2-1, with D maybe TRBD2 (7 bases). CDR1 is MNHEY and CDR2 is SMNVEV in the germline V gene (reference sequence). V was clipped by 3 bases and J by 5 bases, with 20 bases between them. The CDR3 contains 17 residues. Here the CDR3 DNA reads TGTGCCAGCAGTTTTTGGGTCAGCAAGGGGGGGAACAATGAGCAGTTCTTC. Protein: CASSFWVSKGGNNEQFF.

This clonotype was detected a few times. The chain recombines TRBV12-3 or TRBV12-4 with TRBJ1-2; weak D call: TRBD1 (5 bases). Trimming took 6 bases from V and 1 from J, leaving 9 bases between them. The CDR3 runs 13 residues. The CDR3 loop is CASSRDLNYGYTF. CDR3 in DNA: TGTGCCAGCAGCAGGGACCTTAACTATGGCTACACCTTC.

In this sample, this clonotype turned up many times. CDR3 loop: CSALGLAQNIQYF. The DNA for the CDR3 is TGCAGTGCTTTGGGACTAGCACAAAACATTCAGTACTTC. The rearrangement joins TRBV20-1 to TRBJ2-4; 9 bases are shared with TRBD2. The J segment lost 5 bases and the V segment lost 5 bases, leaving 4 bases of the junction unmatched. This CDR3 has 13 residues. CDR1 DFQATT and CDR2 SNEGSKA come from the germline V gene (reference sequence).

This clonotype was recorded a few times. The chain has TRBV7-8 and TRBJ2-5; D call uncertain. Germline CDR1 SGHVS, CDR2 FQNEAQ. CDR3 length: 16 amino acids. Between the trimmed V and J ends, which lost 0 bases and 1 base, there was a span of 12 bases. The CDR3 DNA reads TGTGCCAGCAGCTTAGCGCAGGTCCCGCTCCAAGAGACCCAGTACTTC. Residues: CASSLAQVPLQETQYF.

This clonotype was found a few times. Germline is not matched at one junction end, which may reflect a read error. V is TRBV6-5 and J is TRBJ2-1; 12 positions match TRBD2. Germline V gives CDR1 MNHEY, CDR2 SVGAGI. CDR3 size: 19 residues. The DNA for the CDR3 is TGCGCCAGCAGTTACTCTACTACTCTAGCGGGAGGGCCCTACAATGAGCAGTTCTTC. It is translated as CASSYSTTLAGGPYNEQFF.

This clonotype was detected only a few times. The V and J genes are TRBV6-1 and TRBJ2-1; 7 bases are a match to TRBD2. Germline V CDR1 and CDR2: MNHNS, SASEGT. V lost 7 bases and J lost 1; bases outside the gene matches: 4. This CDR3 is 14 amino acids long. CDR3 in amino acids: CASTGLGSYNEQFF. DNA for the CDR3: TGTGCCAGCACCGGACTAGGTTCCTACAATGAGCAGTTCTTC.

The V gene is TRBV28, the J gene TRBJ2-5; D gene ambiguous. Germline lookup yields CDR1 MDHEN and CDR2 SYDVKM. Trimming left V 4 bases short and J 5 bases short, with 14 bases between. The length of the CDR3 is 14 residues. This chain's CDR3 is CASSYKALGETQYF. Here the CDR3 DNA reads TGTGCCAGCAGTTATAAGGCCTTGGGGGAGACCCAGTACTTC.

This clonotype has ten or more counts. The J gene is TRBJ1-1, the V gene TRBV2, with D unresolved. The CDR3 is 16 residues long. Between the trimmed V and J ends, which lost 3 bases and 0 bases, there was a span of 14 bases. Germline CDR1 and CDR2: SNHLY and FYNNEI. Here the CDR3 reads CASSDSGRPMNTEAFF. The CDR3 DNA follows: TGTGCCAGCAGTGACTCGGGCAGACCCATGAACACTGAAGCTTTCTTT.

V gene TRBV5-1 combines with J gene TRBJ1-6, with 7 positions matching TRBD1. V lost 0 bases and J lost 13; bases outside the gene matches: 13. CDR1 and CDR2 from the germline V gene are SGHRS and YFSETQ. CDR3 length: 16 residues. The CDR3 loop reads CASSLVPGTARGPLHF. As DNA, the CDR3 is TGCGCCAGCAGCTTGGTCCCAGGGACAGCGCGGGGCCCCCTCCACTTT.

This clonotype was counted only a few times. This rearrangement joins TRBV20-1 to TRBJ2-1; no definite D call. Germline assignment: CDR1 DFQATT and CDR2 SNEGSKA (reference sequence). The V and J ends lost 4 bases and 1 base respectively, with 8 bases between them. The CDR3 runs to 13 residues. The CDR3 sequence: CSAIQDSYNEQFF. CDR3 nucleotides: TGCAGTGCTATCCAGGATTCCTACAATGAGCAGTTCTTC.

This clonotype has a handful of counts. The chain combines TRBV6-5 with TRBJ1-1, with D possibly TRBD1 on 6 matching bases. V gave up 8 bases and J gave up 1 base, with 11 bases separating them. CDR3 length: 13 residues. Per germline, CDR1 MNHEY and CDR2 SVGAGI. CDR3 sequence: CASRTEENTEAFF. In DNA, the CDR3 is TGTGCCAGCCGGACAGAGGAGAACACTGAAGCTTTCTTT.

This chain joins TRBV29-1 and TRBJ2-3; TRBD1 matches 9 bases. This CDR3 contains 14 residues. V lost 6 bases, J lost 8 bases, and 12 bases stayed unmatched. CDR1 is SQVTM and CDR2 is ANQGSEA in the germline V gene. The CDR3 nucleotides read TGCAGCGTCCCACAGGGGGCTCCCACCGGTACGCAGTATTTT. Its protein is CSVPQGAPTGTQYF.

This clonotype was recorded a few times. The V and J genes are TRBV28 and TRBJ1-5, with D tentatively TRBD1 (5 bases). Trimming removed 4 bases from V and 5 bases from J, with 15 bases in between. CDR1 is MDHEN, CDR2 SYDVKM, per germline. The CDR3 has 15 residues. The CDR3 DNA follows: TGTGCCAGCAGTTCCCCACCGACAGTAGATCAGCCCCAGCATTTT. Its translation is CASSSPPTVDQPQHF.

The chain combines TRBV12-3 or TRBV12-4 with TRBJ1-2, with D maybe TRBD1 (5 bases). Trimming removed 7 bases at V and 6 bases at J, with 15 bases between. The CDR3 has 13 residues. The CDR3 sequence: CASTPEGLHGYTF. The CDR3 DNA reads TGTGCCAGCACCCCTGAGGGGCTCCATGGCTACACCTTC.

This clonotype was picked up a small number of times. V and J are TRBV20-1 and TRBJ1-2; D remains ambiguous. The V gene's germline CDR1 is DFQATT and CDR2 SNEGSKA (reference sequence). The V end was cut by 1 base, the J end by 2 bases, with 11 bases between. The CDR3 length is 14 residues. The CDR3 spells CSARAPRENYGYTF. Written as DNA, the CDR3 is TGCAGTGCTAGAGCACCTCGAGAAAACTATGGCTACACCTTC.

This clonotype was seen more than once but under ten times. This rearrangement joins TRBV24-1 to TRBJ2-5, with TRBD1 as a possible D gene (6 bases). The CDR3 totals 19 residues. Trimming took off 3 bases at V and 2 bases at J, with 24 bases between the two ends. The germline V gene has CDR1 KGHDR and CDR2 SFDVKD. The CDR3 DNA follows: TGTGCCACCAGTGATCCAGCACGCCAAGAGGGACAACCTCAAGAGACCCAGTACTTC. Protein: CATSDPARQEGQPQETQYF.

The chain carries TRBV29-1 and TRBJ1-1; TRBD1 matches 8 bases. V shed 5 bases, J shed 4 bases, and the junction held 12 bases outside the gene matches. Germline CDR1 reads SQVTM; CDR2 reads ANQGSEA. The length of the CDR3 is 15 residues. CDR3 sequence (DNA): TGCAGCGTTCTACTCAGGGGGCGCATTATCACTGAAGCTTTCTTT. Translation gives CSVLLRGRIITEAFF.

This clonotype appeared a few times. This chain links TRBV28 with TRBJ1-2; D remains unclear. Germline V gives CDR1 MDHEN, CDR2 SYDVKM. Trimming cost V 2 bases and J 10 bases, with 14 bases left between them. The CDR3 is made up of 13 amino acids. The CDR3 DNA reads TGTGCCAGCAGTTTAGGCCTGGACCGCTACTACACCTTC. Translated: CASSLGLDRYYTF.

This clonotype occurred a few times. The rearrangement links TRBV9 to TRBJ2-1; D call uncertain. CDR3 length: 17 amino acids. The germline CDR1 and CDR2 sequences are SGDLS and YYNGEE. V lost 0 bases and J 0 bases, leaving 13 bases between the germline ends. The DNA for the CDR3 is TGTGCCAGCAGCGTAGGGCGACCACCGAGCTCCTACAATGAGCAGTTCTTC. This gives the protein CASSVGRPPSSYNEQFF. Supplemented by reference TRBV9 and TRBJ2-1, the full variable domain reads DSGVTQTPKHLITATGQRVTLRCSPRSGDLSVYWYQQSLDQGLQFLIQYYNGEERAKGNILERFSAQQFPDLHSELNLSSLELGDSALYFCASSVGRPPSSYNEQFFGPGTRLTVL.

V is TRBV20-1 and J is TRBJ2-1; possible D gene TRBD2, 7 bases. Per germline, CDR1 DFQATT and CDR2 SNEGSKA (reference sequence). Deletions cut 4 bases from V and 5 bases from J, with 18 bases between. The CDR3 is 15 amino acids. The CDR3 DNA is TGCAGTGCTACCGGAGGACGGGGGGCCAACAATGAGCAGTTCTTC. This codes for CSATGGRGANNEQFF.